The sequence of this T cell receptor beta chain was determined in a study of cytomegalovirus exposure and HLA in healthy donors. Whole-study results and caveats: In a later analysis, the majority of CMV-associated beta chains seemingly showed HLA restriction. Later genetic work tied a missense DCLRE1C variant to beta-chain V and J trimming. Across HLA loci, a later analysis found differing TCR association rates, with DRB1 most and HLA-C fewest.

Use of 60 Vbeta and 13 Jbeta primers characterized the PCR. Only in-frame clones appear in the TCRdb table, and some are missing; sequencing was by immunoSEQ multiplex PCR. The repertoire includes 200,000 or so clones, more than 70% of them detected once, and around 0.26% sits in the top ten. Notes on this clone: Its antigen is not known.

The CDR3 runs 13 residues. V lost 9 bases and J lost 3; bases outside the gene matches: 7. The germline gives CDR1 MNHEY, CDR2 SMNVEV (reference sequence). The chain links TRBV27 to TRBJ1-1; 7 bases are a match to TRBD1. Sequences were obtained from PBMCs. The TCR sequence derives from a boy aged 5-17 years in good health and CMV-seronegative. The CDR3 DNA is TGTGCCAGTAGGACAGGTACGTACACTGAAGCTTTCTTT. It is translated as CASRTGTYTEAFF.